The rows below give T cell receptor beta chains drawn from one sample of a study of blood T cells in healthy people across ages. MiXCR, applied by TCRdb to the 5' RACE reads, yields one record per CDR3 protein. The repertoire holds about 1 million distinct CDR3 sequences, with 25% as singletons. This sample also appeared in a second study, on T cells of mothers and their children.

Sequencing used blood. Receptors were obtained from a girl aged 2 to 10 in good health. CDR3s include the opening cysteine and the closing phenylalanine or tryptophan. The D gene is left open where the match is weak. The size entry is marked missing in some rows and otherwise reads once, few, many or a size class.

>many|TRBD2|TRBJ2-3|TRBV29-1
TGCAGCGTTTTTGTTCCCTTTGGACTAGTGTCTGGAGATACGCAGTATTTT
CSVFVPFGLVSGDTQYF
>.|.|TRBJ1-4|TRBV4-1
TGCGCCAGCAGCCCGGTACACCTTAATGAAAAACTGTTTTTT
CASSPVHLNEKLFF
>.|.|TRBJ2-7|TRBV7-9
TGTGCCAGCAGCGAAAAGGCCGGCTACGAGCAGTACTTC
CASSEKAGYEQYF
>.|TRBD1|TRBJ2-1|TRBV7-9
TGTGCCAGCAGCACGCAACCGGGACAGGGGGCCTATGAGCAGTTCTTC
CASSTQPGQGAYEQFF
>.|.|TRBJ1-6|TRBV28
TGTGCCAGACGTGGCCCCTCCAATTCACCCCTCCACTTT
CARRGPSNSPLHF
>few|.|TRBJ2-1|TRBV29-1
TGCAGCTCCTTAGGGGTTTCCTACAATGAGCAGTTCTTC
CSSLGVSYNEQFF
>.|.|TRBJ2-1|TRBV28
TGTGCCAGCAGTTCTAGGGTCAGCGAAAGCTCCTACAATGAGCAGTTCTTC
CASSSRVSESSYNEQFF
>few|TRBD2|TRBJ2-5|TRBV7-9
TGTGCCAGCAGCTCCATACGCGCAGAACTAGCGGGGGTTGGGGAGACCCAGTACTTC
CASSSIRAELAGVGETQYF
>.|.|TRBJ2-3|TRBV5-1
TGCGCCAGCTCCCCGAACTATCTCACAGATACGCAGTATTTT
CASSPNYLTDTQYF
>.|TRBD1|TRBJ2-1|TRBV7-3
TGTGCCAGCAGCCAGACAGGGGAGGAGCAGCAGTTCTTC
CASSQTGEEQQFF
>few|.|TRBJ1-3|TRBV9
TGTGCCAGCAGCCTACGAAAGGACGGCGGCTCTGGAAACACCATATATTTT
CASSLRKDGGSGNTIYF
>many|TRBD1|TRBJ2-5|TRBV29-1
TGCAGCGTTGCGGGACAGGGGATAGAGACCCAGTACTTC
CSVAGQGIETQYF
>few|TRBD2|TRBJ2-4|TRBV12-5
TGTGCTAGTGGTTCGACGGGACTAGCTCGTAACATTCAGTACTTC
CASGSTGLARNIQYF
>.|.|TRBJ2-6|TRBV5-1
TGCGCCAGCAGAGGGACGGAAACTTCTGGGGCCAACGTCCTGACTTTC
CASRGTETSGANVLTF
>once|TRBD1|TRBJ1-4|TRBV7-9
TGTGCCAGCAGCCTTGAGACAGGGAATTATGAAAAACTGTTTTTT
CASSLETGNYEKLFF
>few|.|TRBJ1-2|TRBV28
TGTGCCAGCAGTGACTTTGGGGGAGGCTACACCTTC
CASSDFGGGYTF
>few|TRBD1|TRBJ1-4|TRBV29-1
TGCAGCGTTGATCCCAGGGGGGACGGAAAACTGTTTTTT
CSVDPRGDGKLFF
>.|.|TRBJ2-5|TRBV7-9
TGTGCCAGCAGCCCCATATCCTCCAGCCCCCAAGAGACCCAGTACTTC
CASSPISSSPQETQYF
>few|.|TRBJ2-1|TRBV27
TGTGCCAGCAGTCACCCCGATAGGGGATACAATGAGCAGTTCTTC
CASSHPDRGYNEQFF